Listed below are T cell receptor beta chains from one sample, sequenced in a study of blood T cell repertoires in COVID-19. Sequenced by immunoSEQ multiplex PCR; TCRdb stores in-frame clones only, minus some. The table includes more than 200,000 clones, roughly 84% detected once. Sequenced material: PBMCs or T cells enriched from blood (not recorded which). Source of these receptors: a man under 40 in a cohort exposed to, infected with or recovered from COVID-19 (not recorded which). Each CDR3 is given without its conserved first and last residue. D genes are given only for firm matches. Clone size is given for some rows only: seen once, a few or many times, or a class if the clone is expanded.

-	TRBV24-1	TRBD1	ATSDATGGAYEQY
-	TRBV28	-	ASSLNRVFGTEAF
few	TRBV7-2	-	ASSHRTGINTEAF
-	TRBV18	-	ASSPATDKAQH
-	TRBV6-5	-	ASSYARQGSGNTIY
-	TRBV24-1	-	ATSAFGGMSTDTQY
few	TRBV5-1	TRBD1	ASSSGQENSPLH
-	TRBV6-2/TRBV6-3	TRBD2	ASSSPRTSGVETQY
-	TRBV6-1	-	ASSDTGFGYT
-	TRBV10-3	-	AISGDSYSSSYEQY
few	TRBV27	-	ASSLGSSGSYEQY
-	TRBV7-9	-	ASSAPTPNTGELF
-	TRBV6-4	TRBD2	ASSPSGGPGEQF
-	TRBV10-1	-	ASSPQGSYGYT
-	TRBV3-1/TRBV3-2	-	ASSVRLAFTDTQY
-	TRBV27	-	ASSLGQYNEQF
-	TRBV28	-	ASSPYWAPNTGELF
-	TRBV28	-	ASRGDGELF
once	TRBV25-1	TRBD2	ASSASGKYTDTQY
-	TRBV28	TRBD1	ASTATGQGNMNTEAF
-	TRBV25-1	-	ASSEGSSASNQPQH
-	TRBV23-1	-	ASQRGFGTQY
-	TRBV5-6	TRBD2	ASSLGAGGYEQY
-	TRBV4-1	TRBD1	ASSQDLGQGAAFFTDTQY
once	TRBV21-1	-	ATRMGRQGKAPNTEAF
-	TRBV19	-	ASRARGTNFHEKLF
-	TRBV6-2/TRBV6-3	-	ASSLHYVESTVKYGYT
-	TRBV29-1	-	SVWTVNGYT
-	TRBV5-1	TRBD2	ASSTLAGVRNGELF
-	TRBV4-1	-	ASSQERGYTQY
once	TRBV27	TRBD1	ASSPQGARETQY
-	TRBV5-4	TRBD2	ASSSGLAAFQETQY
-	TRBV9	-	ASSVRDTAYEQY
-	TRBV6-6	-	ASSITGIYEQY
-	TRBV19	TRBD2	ASSVLAGGPGELF
-	TRBV12-3/TRBV12-4	-	ASSAKEELF